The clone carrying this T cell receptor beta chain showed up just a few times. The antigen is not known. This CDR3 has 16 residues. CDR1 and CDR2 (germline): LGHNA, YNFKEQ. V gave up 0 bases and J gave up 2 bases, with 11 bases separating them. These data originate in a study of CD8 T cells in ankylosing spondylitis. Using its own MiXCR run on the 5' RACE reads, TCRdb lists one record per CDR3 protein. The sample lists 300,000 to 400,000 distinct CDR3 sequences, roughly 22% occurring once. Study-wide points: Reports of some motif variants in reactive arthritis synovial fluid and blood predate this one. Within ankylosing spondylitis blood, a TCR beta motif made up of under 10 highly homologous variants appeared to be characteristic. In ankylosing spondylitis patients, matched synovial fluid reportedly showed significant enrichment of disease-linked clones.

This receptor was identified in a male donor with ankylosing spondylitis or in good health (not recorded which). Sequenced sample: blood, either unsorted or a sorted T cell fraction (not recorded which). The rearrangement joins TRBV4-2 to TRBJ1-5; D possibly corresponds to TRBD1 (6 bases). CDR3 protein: CASSQDSGVGNQPQHF. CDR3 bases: TGTGCCAGCAGCCAAGATTCAGGGGTCGGCAATCAGCCCCAGCATTTT.